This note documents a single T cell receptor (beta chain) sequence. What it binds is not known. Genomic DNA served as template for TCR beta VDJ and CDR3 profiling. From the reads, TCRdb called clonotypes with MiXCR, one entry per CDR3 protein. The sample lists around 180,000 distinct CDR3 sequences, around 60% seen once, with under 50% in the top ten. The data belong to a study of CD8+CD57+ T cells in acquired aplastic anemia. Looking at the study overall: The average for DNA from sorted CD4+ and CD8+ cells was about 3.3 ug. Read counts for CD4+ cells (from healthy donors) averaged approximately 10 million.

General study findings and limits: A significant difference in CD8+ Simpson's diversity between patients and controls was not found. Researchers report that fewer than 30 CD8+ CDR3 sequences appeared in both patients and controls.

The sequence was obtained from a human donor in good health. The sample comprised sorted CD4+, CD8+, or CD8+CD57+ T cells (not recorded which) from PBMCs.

The CDR3 sequence is CASSMTGSNEKLFF. In DNA, the CDR3 is TGTGCCAGTTCGATGACAGGGAGCAATGAAAAACTGTTTTTT. The V call is TRBV6-5, the J call TRBJ1-4; 7 positions agree with TRBD1. This CDR3 comprises 14 residues. Germline V gives CDR1 MNHEY, CDR2 SVGAGI. V dropped 9 bases and J dropped 5; count of bases not matched to a gene: 9.